This TCR beta chain is drawn from a study of blood T cell repertoires in COVID-19. In the study overall: Spain, Italy and the United States supplied samples that represented acute and convalescent COVID-19. Sources were T cells, B-cell-depleted T cells, or PBMCs; the material itself was cDNA or gDNA.

The CDR3 contains 15 residues. Germline V gene data show CDR1 as MGHRA and CDR2 as YSYEKL. With 0 bases removed from V and 3 bases from J, the gap between germline ends came to 12 bases. In the source study's methods: From reference gene primer amplification, estimates of nucleated cell counts were derived. Some clones are missing from TCRdb's copy, which holds only in-frame ones; the method was immunoSEQ multiplex PCR. V, J and clone size reflect that table, while D and trimming were determined from the DNA. Among roughly 71,000 clones listed, roughly 88% were seen once. The chain carries TRBV4-1 and TRBJ2-7; the D gene is possibly TRBD2 (6 bases). This clonotype was sampled from a middle-aged man with acute or convalescent COVID-19. The material sequenced was peripheral blood. This CDR3 is CASSQDQSDYYEQYF. In nucleotides, the CDR3 is TGCGCCAGCAGCCAAGATCAGTCGGACTACTACGAGCAGTACTTC.